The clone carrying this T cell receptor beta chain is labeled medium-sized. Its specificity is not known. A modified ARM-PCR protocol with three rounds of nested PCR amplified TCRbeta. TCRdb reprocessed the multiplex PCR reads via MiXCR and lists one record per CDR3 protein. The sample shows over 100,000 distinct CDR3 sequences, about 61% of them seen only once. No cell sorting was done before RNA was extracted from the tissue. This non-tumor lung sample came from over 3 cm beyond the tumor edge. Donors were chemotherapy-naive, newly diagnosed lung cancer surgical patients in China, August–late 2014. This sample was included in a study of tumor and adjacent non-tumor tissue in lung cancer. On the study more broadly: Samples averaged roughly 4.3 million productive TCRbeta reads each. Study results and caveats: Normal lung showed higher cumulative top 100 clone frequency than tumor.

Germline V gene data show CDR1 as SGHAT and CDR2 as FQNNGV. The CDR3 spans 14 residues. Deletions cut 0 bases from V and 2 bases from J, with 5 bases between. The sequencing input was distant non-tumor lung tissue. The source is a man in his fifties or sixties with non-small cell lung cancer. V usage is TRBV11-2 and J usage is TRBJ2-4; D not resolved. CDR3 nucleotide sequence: TGTGCCAGCAGCTTAGATCCGACCAAAAACATTCAGTACTTC. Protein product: CASSLDPTKNIQYF.